The entry below describes one T cell receptor beta chain. Its antigen remains unknown. The CDR3 has 16 residues. After removal of 4 bases from V and 0 bases from J, the junction contained 8 bases not matched to a gene. Germline V gives CDR1 GTSNPN, CDR2 SVGIG (reference sequence). The sample belongs to a study of a mutant IDH1 vaccine in newly diagnosed glioma. Clones were sequenced by immunoSEQ multiplex PCR, and TCRdb holds only the in-frame ones, with some missing. The repertoire holds approximately 82,000 clones, with more than 80% as singletons. As for time point: week 23, last vaccination. Each vaccine dose was 300 ug of mutant IDH1 20-mer peptide, with topical imiquimod.

The J gene is TRBJ1-5, the V gene TRBV30; 8 bases are shared with TRBD1. This TCR came from a woman aged 45-65 years with glioma. The sequencing used PBMCs, collected from a glioma patient whose treatment included an IDH1 peptide vaccine. CDR3 in amino acids: CAWNRQGLISNQPQHF. The CDR3, as DNA: TGTGCCTGGAATCGACAGGGGTTGATTAGCAATCAGCCCCAGCATTTT. Full variable domain (remainder filled in from reference TRBV30 and TRBJ1-5): SQTIHQWPATLVQPVGSPLSLECTVEGTSNPNLYWYRQAAGRGLQLLFYSVGIGQISSEVPQNLSASRPQDRQFILSSKKLLLSDSGFYLCAWNRQGLISNQPQHFGDGTRLSIL.